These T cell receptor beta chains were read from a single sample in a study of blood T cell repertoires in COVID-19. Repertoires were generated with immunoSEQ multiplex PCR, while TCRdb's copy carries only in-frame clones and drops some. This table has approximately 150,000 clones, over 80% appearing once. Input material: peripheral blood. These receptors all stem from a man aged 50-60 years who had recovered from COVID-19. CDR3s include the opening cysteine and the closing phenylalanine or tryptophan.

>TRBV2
CASIGQGTDSQHF
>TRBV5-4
CASSLGGGANTEAFF
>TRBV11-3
CASSFRGGSYNSPLHF
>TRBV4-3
CASSQGLRGPGDTGELFF
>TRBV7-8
CASSPTGTTGELFF
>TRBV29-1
CSVSGGTGGNGYTF
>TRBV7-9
CASSVGQVNSPLHF
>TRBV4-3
CASSLTNRDEAFF
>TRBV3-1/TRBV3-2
CASSQDGRGNEQYF
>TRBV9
CASSTGGGEGNQPQHF
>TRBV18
CASSEHRGLGQPQHF
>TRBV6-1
CASSEQGPTNTGELFF
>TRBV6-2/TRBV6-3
CASSRAGTQETQYF
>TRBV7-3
CASSLNVAGQPQHF
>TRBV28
CASRHDRGVLDEQFF
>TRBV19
CASSYSGSSTDTQYF
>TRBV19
CASSIQGGSNYGYTF
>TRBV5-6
CASSSDRAGQFF
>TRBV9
CASSVEPGFATNEKLFF
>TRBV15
CATSRDRSGSYEQYF
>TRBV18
CASSPPVDRGETQYF
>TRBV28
CASSGSMDSPLHF
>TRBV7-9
CASSLVEAGEQYF
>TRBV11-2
CASSLDFGDYQQYF
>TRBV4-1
CASSQPRLAGQGREKLFF
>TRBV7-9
CASSPLLEQYF
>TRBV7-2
CASSLAGGEAFF
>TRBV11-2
CASSLGGQGGEKLFF
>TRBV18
CASSPNTGSFGTEAFF
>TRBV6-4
CASSDSSGGTDTQYF
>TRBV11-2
CASRPSGGGFEQYF